This T cell receptor (beta chain) was captured in a study of T cells after yellow fever vaccination. Findings and limits, study-wide: Few clonotypes appeared in both CD4 and CD8 compartments.

One entry per CDR3 protein, called by TCRdb with MiXCR from the 5' RACE reads. This table holds about 550,000 distinct CDR3 sequences, under 25% found once. Only a few counts were recorded for this clonotype. Its antigen is undetermined. Trimming cost V 0 bases and J 10 bases, with 10 bases left between them. Per the germline V gene, CDR1 is MNHEY and CDR2 is SVGAGI. The CDR3 totals 13 residues. Sequenced material: PBMCs, taken 15 days after the yellow fever booster vaccination. The chain employs TRBV6-5 and TRBJ2-1; D is perhaps TRBD1 or TRBD2 (5 bases each). This receptor was obtained from a man between 25 and 39 years old who received the YFV17D yellow fever vaccine. As DNA, the CDR3 is TGTGCCAGCAGTTACTCGGGACGGGGAGAGCAGTTCTTC. This sequence encodes CASSYSGRGEQFF.